One T cell receptor beta chain is described in this entry. Its cognate antigen is unknown. Germline loops: CDR1 PRHDT, CDR2 FYEKMQ (reference sequence). The CDR3 has 14 residues. Trimming cost V 0 bases and J 3 bases, with 9 bases left between them. A multiplex PCR was run with 60 Vbeta primers and 13 Jbeta primers. The data were produced by immunoSEQ multiplex PCR, yet TCRdb's version contains in-frame clones alone and is incomplete. The sample consists of roughly 130,000 clones, more than 80% of them appearing once. Donors consisted of healthy bone marrow donors. The record originates from a study of cytomegalovirus exposure and HLA in healthy donors. General study results and limits: A few CMV-associated chains were confirmed in vitro to be specific for CMV antigens. It was only CMV serostatus that was available as immune exposure information. A later analysis found most CMV-associated TCR beta chains apparently HLA-restricted.

The chain employs TRBV13 and TRBJ2-7; possibly TRBD2 for D (6 bases). Material for sequencing was PBMCs. This receptor was obtained from a male donor in good health and CMV-seronegative. The CDR3 is CASSLGRGDYEQYF. CDR3 nucleotide sequence: TGTGCCAGCAGCTTAGGGCGGGGCGACTACGAGCAGTACTTC.